The 31 T cell receptor beta chains below come from one sample, sequenced in a study of OX40 agonist ivuxolimab in advanced cancers. The method was immunoSEQ multiplex PCR; TCRdb's version includes in-frame clones alone and lacks a portion of them. The table lists over 95,000 clones, roughly 90% of them singletons, with approximately 0.32% in the top ten. The sample here was CD4+ or CD8+ T cells sorted from blood, taken in a trial of the OX40 agonist ivuxolimab. These receptors were obtained from an adult with an advanced solid tumor such as melanoma, head and neck, liver or kidney cancer.

V usage is TRBV7-8 and J usage is TRBJ1-2, with D possibly TRBD1 on 5 matching bases. The V end was cut by 1 base, the J end by 4 bases, with 19 bases between. The CDR3 is 17 amino acids. The V gene's germline CDR1 is SGHVS and CDR2 FQNEAQ. CDR3 nucleotides: TGTGCCAGCAGCTTAGTGTCAGGGCCCCAGGCGGGCTATGGCTACACCTTC. Protein sequence: CASSLVSGPQAGYGYTF.

This rearrangement joins TRBV7-2 to TRBJ2-1, with D perhaps matching TRBD1 (6 bases). The V gene's germline CDR1 is SGHTA and CDR2 FQGNSA. This CDR3 comprises 18 residues. The ends were cut back, 0 bases at V and 2 bases at J, with 17 bases in the middle. The CDR3 loop reads CASSLATTPGAPYNEQFF. Written as DNA, the CDR3 is TGTGCCAGCAGCTTAGCGACTACCCCAGGGGCTCCCTACAATGAGCAGTTCTTC.

The chain links TRBV7-2 to TRBJ1-5; no firm D call. This CDR3 has 16 residues. Germline-derived CDR1 and CDR2 are SGHTA and FQGNSA. The V end was cut by 5 bases, the J end by 2 bases, with 16 bases between. The CDR3 DNA sequence: TGTGCCAGCAGCAATTCAGGAGGGTGGGGCAATCAGCCCCAGCATTTT. This translates into CASSNSGGWGNQPQHF.

The chain recombines TRBV7-3 with TRBJ2-2; the D is unclear. The ends were cut back, 0 bases at V and 5 bases at J, with 10 bases in the middle. CDR3 length equals 15 residues. Germline V CDR1 and CDR2: SGHTA, FQGTGA. The CDR3 sequence: CASSLTALPTGELFF. The CDR3 DNA reads TGTGCCAGCAGCTTAACTGCACTTCCAACCGGGGAGCTGTTTTTT.

This sequence joins TRBV9 and TRBJ2-3, with TRBD2 matching 8 bases. Germline V gene sequence: CDR1 SGDLS, CDR2 YYNGEE. V shed 3 bases and J 9 bases; nucleotides not matched to a gene: 15. The CDR3 runs to 16 residues. The CDR3 spells CASSGRSNSGAQTQYF. In DNA form, the CDR3 reads TGTGCCAGCAGCGGTCGATCCAATAGCGGGGCCCAGACGCAGTATTTT.

The gene calls are TRBV29-1 and TRBJ2-3; 9 nucleotides line up with TRBD1. Germline assignment: CDR1 SQVTM and CDR2 ANQGSEA. Trimming took 4 bases from V and 1 from J; bases not matched to a gene: 6. The CDR3 spans 15 residues. CDR3 sequence reads: CSVALQGAGTDTQYF. In DNA, the CDR3 is TGCAGCGTTGCTCTACAGGGGGCTGGCACAGATACGCAGTATTTT.

CDR3 nucleotides: TGTGCCAGCACCAAGGGAGTCGGGAGGGACACCGGGGAGCTGTTTTTT. Residues: CASTKGVGRDTGELFF. The rearrangement joins TRBV5-4 to TRBJ2-2, with 8 bases lining up with TRBD2. The CDR3 has 16 amino acids. Germline V CDR1 and CDR2: SGHNT, YYREEE (reference sequence). V was pared by 6 bases and J by 3 bases, with 10 bases of the junction left unmatched.

This clone was seen a single time. V and J are TRBV18 and TRBJ1-2; 7 nucleotides line up with TRBD1. Germline V gene data show CDR1 as KGHSH and CDR2 as LQKENI. J lost 0 bases, V lost 2 bases, and 6 bases had no gene match. This CDR3 contains 16 residues. This CDR3 reads CASSPDGTATNYGYTF. The CDR3 nucleotides are TGTGCCAGCTCACCAGACGGGACAGCTACTAACTATGGCTACACCTTC.

The V call is TRBV5-4, the J call TRBJ2-2, with D maybe TRBD1 (6 bases). CDR1 is SGHNT, CDR2 YYREEE, per germline (reference sequence). The CDR3 has 16 residues. V was clipped by 4 bases and J by 3 bases, with 16 bases between them. CDR3 nucleotide sequence: TGTGCCAGCAGCCGAGGAACAGGGATAGACACCGGGGAGCTGTTTTTT. Translated: CASSRGTGIDTGELFF.

This clone was found once. V and J are TRBV5-1 and TRBJ2-2; no definite D call. Germline values: CDR1 SGHRS, CDR2 YFSETQ. The length of the CDR3 is 13 residues. The V end was cut by 0 bases, the J end by 4 bases, with 4 bases between. For the CDR3, the DNA is TGCGCCAGCAGCTTGGGTCCCACCGGGGAGCTGTTTTTT. Translation gives CASSLGPTGELFF.

The genes are TRBV6-6 and TRBJ2-1; 11 bases fit TRBD2. The germline V gene has CDR1 MNHNY and CDR2 SVGAGI (reference sequence). The junction had 9 bases not matched to a gene; V was cut back by 6 bases and J by 8 bases. The CDR3 extends over 15 amino acids. The CDR3 protein is CASRSRTSGSDEQFF. The CDR3 region has the DNA TGTGCCAGCAGGTCTCGTACTAGCGGGAGTGATGAGCAGTTCTTC.

This clone is a singleton in its sample. The rearrangement uses TRBV19 and TRBJ2-2; D is unclear. V was shortened by 2 bases and J by 4 bases, with 8 bases between the two germline ends. In germline, CDR1 is LNHDA, CDR2 SQIVND (reference sequence). CDR3 length: 14 residues. This CDR3 is CASSITPSTGELFF. The CDR3, as DNA: TGTGCCAGTAGTATAACCCCCTCCACCGGGGAGCTGTTTTTT.

This sequence joins TRBV5-4 and TRBJ2-1; 8 nucleotides line up with TRBD1. CDR1 and CDR2 from the germline V gene are SGHNT and YYREEE (reference sequence). CDR3 length: 16 amino acids. Germline trimming cut 4 bases from V and 0 bases from J; bases unmatched to any gene: 6. The CDR3 loop is CASSAGQAHSYNEQFF. DNA of the CDR3: TGTGCCAGCAGCGCGGGACAGGCTCACTCCTACAATGAGCAGTTCTTC.

V gene TRBV2 combines with J gene TRBJ2-5, with D possibly being TRBD2 (5 bases). Trimming cost V 6 bases and J 5 bases, with 7 bases left between them. The CDR3 runs to 11 residues. The germline V gene has CDR1 SNHLY and CDR2 FYNNEI. As DNA, the CDR3 is TGTGCCAGCAGCACGGGGGAGACCCAGTACTTC. Encoded protein: CASSTGETQYF.

The chain recombines TRBV20-1 with TRBJ1-4; the D is unclear. This CDR3 contains 9 residues. V was trimmed by 5 bases and J by 9 bases, leaving 4 bases between them. Germline V gene sequence: CDR1 DFQATT, CDR2 SNEGSKA (reference sequence). The CDR3 bases are TGCAGTGCTTGGAAAAAACTGTTTTTT. Translation: CSAWKKLFF.

Comments on this clone: Mismatch with germline at one junction end may stem from a read error. V usage is TRBV6-1 and J usage is TRBJ2-5; D gene ambiguous. The CDR3 covers 13 residues. CDR1 and CDR2 from the germline V gene are MNHNS and SASEGT. Here the CDR3 DNA reads TGTGCCAGCTGTGAAAGGGCCCTAGAGACCCAGTACTTC. Its protein product is CASCERALETQYF.

V gene TRBV27 combines with J gene TRBJ1-4, with D possibly being TRBD1 (5 bases). V was trimmed by 5 bases and J by 10 bases, leaving 20 bases between them. Germline V gene sequence: CDR1 MNHEY, CDR2 SMNVEV (reference sequence). The CDR3 loop spans 15 amino acids. CDR3 coding DNA: TGTGCCAGCAGTCCCCCAACAGCAGGGTGGCGAAAACTGTTTTTT. This sequence encodes CASSPPTAGWRKLFF.

V is TRBV5-1 and J is TRBJ2-1; 9 bases map to TRBD2. The V gene's germline CDR1 is SGHRS and CDR2 YFSETQ. The junction had 5 bases not matched to a gene; V was cut back by 5 bases and J by 5 bases. The CDR3 contains 14 residues. CDR3 nucleotide sequence: TGCGCCAGCAGACCGGGACTAGCCGACAATGAGCAGTTCTTC. Protein: CASRPGLADNEQFF.

V gene TRBV19 combines with J gene TRBJ1-5, with TRBD1 as a possible D gene (5 bases). This CDR3 has 16 residues. Germline CDR1 and CDR2: LNHDA and SQIVND (reference sequence). Trimming stripped 5 bases from V and 2 bases from J, with 16 bases between. DNA for the CDR3: TGTGCCAGTAGTCCTCTAAAAGGGGCCGGCAATCAGCCCCAGCATTTT. This translates into CASSPLKGAGNQPQHF.

The J gene is TRBJ2-7, the V gene TRBV6-1, with D uncertain. CDR1 is MNHNS and CDR2 is SASEGT in the germline V gene. Trimming stripped 6 bases from V and 8 bases from J, with 17 bases between. The CDR3 has 13 amino acids. CDR3 in DNA: TGTGCCAGCAGCCAAGAAGACTTTACTCAGCAGTACTTC. It yields the protein CASSQEDFTQQYF.

V is TRBV19 and J is TRBJ1-5; D gene uncertain. CDR3 length: 15 residues. Trimming left V 3 bases short and J 4 bases short, with 13 bases between. The germline gives CDR1 LNHDA, CDR2 SQIVND (reference sequence). DNA of the CDR3: TGTGCCAGTAGTATCGGGAAGCCCTTTAATCAGCCCCAGCATTTT. This gives the protein CASSIGKPFNQPQHF. Full variable domain (outside the CDR3, taken from reference TRBV19 and TRBJ1-5): DGGITQSPKYLFRKEGQNVTLSCEQNLNHDAMYWYRQDPGQGLRLIYYSQIVNDFQKGDIAEGYSVSREKKESFPLTVTSAQKNPTAFYLCASSIGKPFNQPQHFGDGTRLSIL.

V usage is TRBV4-3 and J usage is TRBJ2-1; 10 nucleotides agree with TRBD2. J gave up 12 bases and V 4 bases, and 30 bases lay outside the gene matches. The CDR3 contains 21 residues. Per germline, CDR1 LGHNA and CDR2 YSLEER. This chain's CDR3 is CASSLGWTEEKREGPLAGQFF. CDR3 DNA sequence: TGCGCCAGCAGCCTGGGTTGGACAGAAGAAAAGCGGGAGGGCCCCCTTGCCGGGCAGTTCTTC.

As regards this clone: This CDR3 is also generated by other DNA sequences in the sample. This chain links TRBV7-9 with TRBJ2-5, with TRBD2 matching 12 bases. Germline CDR1 and CDR2: SEHNR and FQNEAQ (reference sequence). The trim removed 9 bases at V and 4 bases at J, leaving 6 bases unmatched. The CDR3 is made up of 14 amino acids. The CDR3 nucleotides read TGTGCCAGTAGCCTAGCGGGAGGGGGAGAGACCCAGTACTTC. Its protein product is CASSLAGGGETQYF. Based on the CDR3 plus reference TRBV7-9 and TRBJ2-5, the full variable domain is DTGVSQNPRHKITKRGQNVTFRCDPISEHNRLYWYRQTLGQGPEFLTYFQNEAQLEKSRLLSDRFSAERPKGSFSTLEIQRTEQGDSAMYLCASSLAGGGETQYFGPGTRLLVL.

V is TRBV9 and J is TRBJ2-4; D not resolved. V gave up 7 bases and J gave up 0 bases, with 5 bases separating them. The CDR3 length is 12 residues. Per germline, CDR1 SGDLS and CDR2 YYNGEE. The CDR3 DNA reads as TGTGCCAGCGGTGTAGCCAAAAACATTCAGTACTTC. Translated, it gives CASGVAKNIQYF.

V is TRBV19 and J is TRBJ1-1, with unresolved D. In germline, CDR1 is LNHDA, CDR2 SQIVND (reference sequence). Trimming took off 4 bases at V and 0 bases at J, with 12 bases between the two ends. This CDR3 spans 15 amino acids. The CDR3 region is CASSNARLLNTEAFF. CDR3 nucleotide sequence: TGTGCCAGTAGTAATGCAAGGCTATTGAACACTGAAGCTTTCTTT.

The V gene is TRBV6-6, the J gene TRBJ2-7, with TRBD2 matching 8 bases. The ends lost 9 bases at V and 4 bases at J; junction bases unmatched: 8. Germline CDR1 reads MNHNY; CDR2 reads SVGAGI (reference sequence). The CDR3 is 13 residues long. The CDR3 nucleotides are TGTGCCAGTACCGGGACTAGTTATTACGAGCAGTACTTC. Its protein product is CASTGTSYYEQYF.

The count of this clone is one. The rearrangement joins TRBV28 to TRBJ2-1, with TRBD2 matching 9 bases. This CDR3 comprises 16 residues. V shed 4 bases, J shed 3 bases, and the junction held 7 bases outside the gene matches. The germline gives CDR1 MDHEN, CDR2 SYDVKM. This CDR3 is CASSSRLAGHYNEQFF. The DNA of the CDR3 is TGTGCCAGCAGTTCACGGCTAGCGGGGCACTACAATGAGCAGTTCTTC. Full variable domain (remainder filled in from reference TRBV28 and TRBJ2-1): DVKVTQSSRYLVKRTGEKVFLECVQDMDHENMFWYRQDPGLGLRLIYFSYDVKMKEKGDIPEGYSVSREKKERFSLILESASTNQTSMYLCASSSRLAGHYNEQFFGPGTRLTVL.

CDR3 nucleotides: TGTGCCAGCAGTTACCGCGCGGGGGCCTCAGATACGCAGTATTTT. It is translated as CASSYRAGASDTQYF. The V and J genes are TRBV6-5 and TRBJ2-3; tentatively, D is TRBD2 (7 bases). Per germline, CDR1 MNHEY and CDR2 SVGAGI. This CDR3 has 15 amino acids. V lost 2 bases, J lost 4 bases, and 13 bases lay in between.

This chain connects TRBV7-2 to TRBJ2-7; 12 nucleotides align to TRBD1. The CDR3 runs 17 residues. Germline V CDR1 and CDR2: SGHTA, FQGNSA. With 0 bases clipped from V and 0 bases from J, the junction kept 3 bases outside the gene matches. The DNA for the CDR3 is TGTGCCAGCAGCTTAGCGGGACAGGGGGCCTTCTCCTACGAGCAGTACTTC. Protein sequence: CASSLAGQGAFSYEQYF.

The J gene is TRBJ2-7, the V gene TRBV5-4; 10 bases map to TRBD1. The J segment lost 2 bases and the V segment lost 3 bases, leaving 8 bases of the junction unmatched. Germline CDR1 is SGHNT and CDR2 is YYREEE (reference sequence). CDR3 length: 16 residues. The CDR3 DNA sequence: TGTGCCAGCAGCTCCCCCTCGACAGGGGGCACCTACGAGCAGTACTTC. The encoded protein is CASSSPSTGGTYEQYF.

The rearrangement joins TRBV15 to TRBJ2-2, with 7 bases lining up with TRBD2. V gave up 0 bases and J gave up 7 bases; unmatched junction bases: 5. Per the germline V gene, CDR1 is LNHNV and CDR2 is YYDKDF (reference sequence). This CDR3 is 15 amino acids long. CDR3 sequence reads: CATSRDLPGGGELFF. For the CDR3, the DNA is TGTGCCACCAGCAGAGATCTTCCGGGGGGCGGGGAGCTGTTTTTT.